This entry is about one TCR beta chain. These data come from a study of regulatory T cells in long-lasting Graves disease. CDR3 size: 15 residues. V shed 2 bases, J shed 4 bases, and the junction held 6 bases outside the gene matches. From germline, CDR1 is SGHRS and CDR2 YFSETQ. Time point given: persistent/refractory GD, antithyroid drugs over 5 years with positive TRAb. The TCR library was prepared using RNA isolated from PBMCs. Combining iRepertoire HTBI primers with Arm-PCR of CDR3 regions, the authors built TCR beta libraries. One entry per CDR3 protein results from TCRdb running MiXCR on the multiplex PCR reads. The table shows about 470,000 distinct CDR3 sequences, with around 21% occurring only once.

This chain uses TRBV5-1 with TRBJ2-7; 10 bases match TRBD1. The sequencing used peripheral blood mononuclear cells (PBMCs), collected when the disease was refractory, from a patient treated with antithyroid drugs. The TCR comes from a female donor with Graves disease. The CDR3 bases are TGCGCCAGCAGCTTTACGGGACAGGGGTTTTACGAGCAGTACTTC. Translation gives CASSFTGQGFYEQYF.